These T cell receptor beta chains were read from a single sample in a study of blood T cells in healthy people across ages. TCRdb reprocessed the 5' RACE reads with MiXCR, giving one entry per CDR3 protein. The profile covers fewer than 2,000,000 distinct CDR3 sequences, with roughly 43% appearing a single time and roughly 24% taken by the ten largest. The sequenced material came from blood. These receptors originate from a human donor in good health. Each CDR3 is given with its conserved first and last residue. Fields, in order: CDR3 protein, CDR3 DNA, CDR3 length, J gene, clone size, D gene, V gene. A D gene is named only where the DNA matches it firmly. Clone size is stated in some rows and not others, as once, few, many or a class when expanded.

CDR3: CASSNQGNTEAFF
DNA: TGTGCCAGCAGCAATCAGGGGAACACTGAAGCTTTCTTT
length: 13
J: TRBJ1-1
size: few
D: NA
V: TRBV7-9

CDR3: CASSYSIHLPHGYTF
DNA: TGTGCCAGCAGTTACTCGATTCACCTACCCCATGGCTACACCTTC
length: 15
J: TRBJ1-2
size: few
D: NA
V: TRBV6-2/TRBV6-3

CDR3: CASSLSGDYSGNTIYF
DNA: TGTGCCAGCTCACTTTCTGGCGACTACTCTGGAAACACCATATATTTT
length: 16
J: TRBJ1-3
size: NA
D: NA
V: TRBV18

CDR3: CASSLVGEIYGYTF
DNA: TGTGCCAGCAGTCTCGTGGGGGAGATCTATGGCTACACCTTC
length: 14
J: TRBJ1-2
size: NA
D: NA
V: TRBV6-5

CDR3: CSARLAGGPGSYNEQFF
DNA: TGCAGTGCTCGACTAGCGGGGGGGCCCGGCTCCTACAATGAGCAGTTCTTC
length: 17
J: TRBJ2-1
size: NA
D: TRBD2
V: TRBV20-1

CDR3: CAISPPSGGYNEQFF
DNA: TGTGCCATCAGCCCGCCTAGCGGGGGGTACAATGAGCAGTTCTTC
length: 15
J: TRBJ2-1
size: few
D: TRBD2
V: TRBV10-3

CDR3: CATQGQAYGYTF
DNA: TGTGCCACCCAGGGACAGGCCTATGGCTACACCTTC
length: 12
J: TRBJ1-2
size: NA
D: TRBD1
V: TRBV6-6

CDR3: CSARRDRGGFGETQYF
DNA: TGCAGCGCCCGAAGGGACAGGGGAGGGTTTGGAGAGACCCAGTACTTC
length: 16
J: TRBJ2-5
size: few
D: TRBD1
V: TRBV29-1

CDR3: CASSLVGQELSEQYF
DNA: TGTGCCAGCAGCTTAGTGGGACAGGAATTGAGCGAGCAGTACTTC
length: 15
J: TRBJ2-7
size: NA
D: TRBD1
V: TRBV7-2

CDR3: CASSPLPGLGETQYF
DNA: TGTGCCAGCAGCCCCCTCCCGGGACTGGGGGAGACCCAGTACTTC
length: 15
J: TRBJ2-5
size: many
D: NA
V: TRBV7-2